This TCR beta chain was captured by sequencing in a study of CD8 T cells in ankylosing spondylitis. Whole-study results and caveats: Researchers reportedly found disease-linked clones significantly enriched in matched ankylosing spondylitis synovial fluid. There were earlier reports of some motif variants in reactive arthritis synovial fluid and blood. There was a TCR beta motif, made of fewer than 10 highly homologous variants, that appeared characteristic of ankylosing spondylitis blood.

A remark on this clonotype: Its antigen remains unidentified.

Quantitative 5'-RACE with molecular barcodes generated TCR beta libraries. TCRdb re-called the 5' RACE reads with MiXCR, one entry per CDR3 protein. Of approximately 300,000 distinct CDR3 sequences listed, 8% were seen once; the top ten hold about 15%. J was trimmed by 8 bases and V by 2 bases; bases with no gene match: 9. CDR1 MNHEY and CDR2 SVGAGI come from the germline V gene. The CDR3 totals 15 residues. V usage is TRBV6-5 and J usage is TRBJ2-1; 7 positions agree with TRBD2. The sequenced material came from blood, either unsorted or a sorted T cell fraction (not recorded which). The clonotype was recovered from a male donor with ankylosing spondylitis. CDR3 in DNA: TGTGCCAGCAGTTACGGCGCGGGAGTTAAGGATGAGCAGTTCTTC. Protein: CASSYGAGVKDEQFF.